The sequence of this T cell receptor beta chain was determined in a study of T cell responses to AZD1222 COVID-19 vaccine. General study results and limits: Donor demographics were predominantly white British with a female majority; clonal diversity may be underestimated. Sampled repertoires all dated from after the peak T cell response.

Data came from immunoSEQ multiplex PCR; TCRdb stores just in-frame clones and leaves some out. Among about 96,000 clones, 80% to 90% were seen once, and the ten largest hold more than 1.5%. This CDR3 comprises 12 residues. Germline assignment: CDR1 SGHDT and CDR2 YYEEEE. Between the trimmed V and J ends, which lost 4 bases and 9 bases, there was a span of 13 bases. A remark on this clone: Its antigen is as yet unknown.

The V gene is TRBV5-6, the J gene TRBJ1-2; D remains unclear. The source material was peripheral blood, sampled on day 0 of AZD1222 vaccination. The sequence was obtained from an adult in good health. Here the CDR3 reads CASSLGRTRYTF. DNA of the CDR3: TGTGCCAGCAGCCTCGGACGGACCCGCTACACCTTC.